A single sample is the source of the 12 T cell receptor beta chains below, sequenced in a study of chemoradiotherapy in HPV16-positive cancers. Produced via immunoSEQ multiplex PCR; TCRdb's table is partial and in-frame only. Counted here are fewer than 40,000 clones, about 91% occurring once; the ten biggest clones make up 4.8%. Sequencing was performed on blood, taken from a patient who underwent chemoradiotherapy. The receptors were sampled from a human donor with HPV-associated anogenital cancer.

The rearrangement links TRBV7-2 to TRBJ1-2, with no clear D. V dropped 1 base and J dropped 7 bases, with 13 bases sitting between them. Germline V gene sequence: CDR1 SGHTA, CDR2 FQGNSA. This CDR3 comprises 14 residues. For the CDR3, the DNA is TGTGCCAGCAGCTTAGACTGGGCGTTCGCTGGCTACACCTTC. This translates into CASSLDWAFAGYTF.

The chain links TRBV19 to TRBJ1-3, with unresolved D. Germline V gives CDR1 LNHDA, CDR2 SQIVND (reference sequence). V lost 4 bases, J lost 3 bases, and 7 bases lay in between. This CDR3 is built from 13 residues. This chain's CDR3 is CASSTSLGNTIYF. CDR3 bases: TGTGCCAGTAGTACTTCACTTGGAAACACCATATATTTT.

This clone was seen only once. This chain joins TRBV6-1 and TRBJ2-5, with D possibly being TRBD1 or TRBD2 (5 bases each). Germline V gene sequence: CDR1 MNHNS, CDR2 SASEGT. The CDR3 runs 14 residues. V gave up 6 bases and J gave up 0 bases, with 11 bases separating them. Here the CDR3 DNA reads TGTGCCAGCAGGCCGTGGGGGTACCAAGAGACCCAGTACTTC. This codes for CASRPWGYQETQYF.

The V gene is TRBV4-1, the J gene TRBJ2-5, with D possibly being TRBD2 (6 bases). CDR1 is MGHRA and CDR2 is YSYEKL in the germline V gene. The V gene lost 10 bases and the J gene lost 1 base, with 19 bases spanning the gap. The CDR3 has 15 residues. Here the CDR3 reads CATSSPTGSQETQYF. CDR3 in DNA: TGCGCCACCTCGTCCCCCACCGGGAGCCAAGAGACCCAGTACTTC.

V and J are TRBV5-3 and TRBJ2-3; D is possibly TRBD2 (5 bases). TRBV5-3 is sorted into the ORF group, with uncertain function. This CDR3 spans 17 amino acids. The V gene lost 8 bases and the J gene lost 3 bases, with 25 bases spanning the gap. CDR3 sequence: CASTTFTSSGITDTQYF. Written as DNA, the CDR3 is TGTGCCAGCACTACGTTTACTAGTTCGGGAATTACAGATACGCAGTATTTT.

The chain joins TRBV4-1 to TRBJ2-1; TRBD1 might be the D (5 bases). With 0 bases removed from V and 4 bases from J, the gap between germline ends came to 10 bases. CDR1 and CDR2 from the germline V gene are MGHRA and YSYEKL. The CDR3 has 15 amino acids. The CDR3 loop is CASSQDQGPYNEQFF. DNA for the CDR3: TGCGCCAGCAGCCAAGATCAGGGTCCATACAATGAGCAGTTCTTC.

This clone counts as medium-sized. This chain connects TRBV5-1 to TRBJ2-5; a possible D gene is TRBD1 (5 bases). This CDR3 has 14 residues. V lost 0 bases, J lost 1 base, and 7 bases lay in between. The germline CDR1 and CDR2 sequences are SGHRS and YFSETQ. CDR3: CASSLADSQETQYF. The CDR3 DNA reads TGCGCCAGCAGCTTGGCAGACAGCCAAGAGACCCAGTACTTC.

This clone occurred a few times. Other DNA variants within this sample encode the same CDR3. The chain recombines TRBV19 with TRBJ1-4; tentative D call: TRBD1 (5 bases). From germline, CDR1 is LNHDA and CDR2 SQIVND (reference sequence). The CDR3 consists of 13 residues. The ends were cut back, 4 bases at V and 5 bases at J, with 8 bases in the middle. The CDR3 reads CASSRQLNEKLFF. In DNA form, the CDR3 reads TGTGCCAGTAGTAGACAGCTGAATGAAAAACTGTTTTTT.

The chain recombines TRBV28 with TRBJ1-2; D not resolved. CDR1 is MDHEN and CDR2 is SYDVKM in the germline V gene. V lost 0 bases, J lost 6 bases, and 5 bases lay in between. This CDR3 region has 12 residues. The CDR3 region is CASSLWGNGYTF. The CDR3 DNA reads as TGTGCCAGCAGTTTATGGGGTAATGGCTACACCTTC.

The gene calls are TRBV7-6 and TRBJ1-2; 10 positions agree with TRBD1. There are 14 residues in the CDR3. Germline V CDR1 and CDR2: SGHVS, FNYEAQ. The V gene end was trimmed by 0 bases and the J gene end by 6 bases; junction bases not matched to a gene: 1. CDR3 loop: CASSLAGQGNGYTF. The CDR3 DNA is TGTGCCAGCAGCTTAGCGGGACAGGGGAATGGCTACACCTTC.

V and J are TRBV5-1 and TRBJ1-2; D remains ambiguous. Trimming took off 0 bases at V and 2 bases at J, with 11 bases between the two ends. The CDR3 sequence is 15 residues long. Germline V gene sequence: CDR1 SGHRS, CDR2 YFSETQ. Written as DNA, the CDR3 is TGCGCCAGCAGCTTGGGAGGTGGTCGGAACTATGGCTACACCTTC. Translated, it gives CASSLGGGRNYGYTF.

This clone was seen only once. The chain links TRBV6-5 to TRBJ1-1; no clear D gene. Deletions cut 2 bases from V and 0 bases from J, with 10 bases between. Germline V gives CDR1 MNHEY, CDR2 SVGAGI. The CDR3 loop spans 15 amino acids. The CDR3 sequence is CASSYGPGLNTEAFF. The DNA for the CDR3 is TGTGCCAGCAGTTACGGCCCCGGATTGAACACTGAAGCTTTCTTT.